This TCR beta chain is drawn from a study of Graves' ophthalmopathy and Graves' hyperthyroidism. Exclusion criteria comprised other autoimmune diseases, uncontrolled infections, pregnancy or lactation in patients. The PBMCs used were ones drawn from about 9.7 ml of fresh peripheral blood. Study results and caveats: A majority of expanded thyroid clonotypes exceeding 0.001 frequency were likewise present in blood. Discriminating ophthalmopathy from stable hyperthyroidism, a 13-signature model attained a sensitivity of around 87% and a specificity of approximately 81%.

Transcripts of RNA were the source for amplifying TCR beta CDR3 regions. RT-PCR with HTBI primers came first, then second-round multiplex PCR. Via MiXCR, TCRdb re-called the multiplex PCR reads, giving one row per CDR3 protein. The sample carries a few hundred thousand distinct CDR3 sequences, about 18% recorded once. In germline, CDR1 is DFQATT, CDR2 SNEGSKA (reference sequence). The CDR3 extends over 11 amino acids. Trimming removed 5 bases from V and 5 bases from J, with 9 bases in between. This clonotype was recorded at least ten times. Its antigen is still unknown. Sequenced: peripheral blood. The clonotype originates from an adult woman with stable Graves' hyperthyroidism. The rearrangement links TRBV20-1 to TRBJ2-5, with D maybe TRBD2 (5 bases). The CDR3 DNA reads as TGCAGTGCTGAGGGTCAGGAGACCCAGTACTTC. Protein: CSAEGQETQYF.